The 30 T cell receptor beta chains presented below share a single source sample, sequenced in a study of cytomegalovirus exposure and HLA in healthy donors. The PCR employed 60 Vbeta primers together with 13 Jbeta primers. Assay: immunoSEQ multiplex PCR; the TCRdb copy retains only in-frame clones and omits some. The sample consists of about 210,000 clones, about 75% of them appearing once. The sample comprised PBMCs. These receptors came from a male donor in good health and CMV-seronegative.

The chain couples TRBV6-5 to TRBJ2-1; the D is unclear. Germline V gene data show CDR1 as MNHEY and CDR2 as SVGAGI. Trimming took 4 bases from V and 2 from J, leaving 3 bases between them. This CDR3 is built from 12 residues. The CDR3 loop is CASSSTYNEQFF. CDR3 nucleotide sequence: TGTGCCAGCAGTTCCACCTACAATGAGCAGTTCTTC.

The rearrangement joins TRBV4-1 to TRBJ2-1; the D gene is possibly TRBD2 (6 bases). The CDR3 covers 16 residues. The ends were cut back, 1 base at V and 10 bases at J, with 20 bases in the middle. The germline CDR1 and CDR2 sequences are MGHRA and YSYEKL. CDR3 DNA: TGCGCCAGCAGCCAAGTCACTAGCTCCCTGACAAGGGAGCAGTTCTTC. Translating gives CASSQVTSSLTREQFF.

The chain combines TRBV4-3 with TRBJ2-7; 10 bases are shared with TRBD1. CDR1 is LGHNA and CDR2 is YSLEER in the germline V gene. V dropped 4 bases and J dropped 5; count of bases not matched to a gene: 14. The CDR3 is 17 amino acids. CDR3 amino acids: CASSRMIERTGGDEQYF. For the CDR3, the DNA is TGCGCCAGCAGCCGGATGATCGAACGGACAGGGGGGGACGAGCAGTACTTC.

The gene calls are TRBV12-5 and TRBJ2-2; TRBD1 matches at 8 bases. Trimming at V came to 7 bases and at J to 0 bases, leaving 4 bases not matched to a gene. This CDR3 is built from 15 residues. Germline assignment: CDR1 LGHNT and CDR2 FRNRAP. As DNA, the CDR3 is TGTGCTAGTGCCCCGGACAGGGCGAACACCGGGGAGCTGTTTTTT. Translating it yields CASAPDRANTGELFF.

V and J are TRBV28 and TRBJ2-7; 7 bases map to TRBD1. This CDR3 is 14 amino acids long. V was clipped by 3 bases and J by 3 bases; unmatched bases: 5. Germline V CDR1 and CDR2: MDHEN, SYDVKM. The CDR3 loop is CASSFEGGGYEQYF. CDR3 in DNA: TGTGCCAGCAGTTTCGAAGGGGGCGGCTACGAGCAGTACTTC.

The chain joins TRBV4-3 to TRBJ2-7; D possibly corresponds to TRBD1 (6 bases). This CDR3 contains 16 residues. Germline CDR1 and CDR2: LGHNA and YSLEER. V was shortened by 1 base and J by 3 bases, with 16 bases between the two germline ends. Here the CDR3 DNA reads TGCGCCAGCAGCCAAGGCCGGCAGGGGCCCCGCTACGAGCAGTACTTC. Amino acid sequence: CASSQGRQGPRYEQYF.

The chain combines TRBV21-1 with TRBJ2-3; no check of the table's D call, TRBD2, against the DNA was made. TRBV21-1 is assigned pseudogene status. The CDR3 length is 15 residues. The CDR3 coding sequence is TGTGCCAGCAGCATCGGACACTACCTCGGGGGTACGCAGTATTTT. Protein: CASSIGHYLGGTQYF.

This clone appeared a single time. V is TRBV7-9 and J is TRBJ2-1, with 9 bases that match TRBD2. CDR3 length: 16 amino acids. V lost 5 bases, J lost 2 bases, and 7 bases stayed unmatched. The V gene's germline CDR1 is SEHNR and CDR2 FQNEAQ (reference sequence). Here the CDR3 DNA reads TGTGCCAGCAGCGTGATGATAGCGGGAGCCTACAATGAGCAGTTCTTC. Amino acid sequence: CASSVMIAGAYNEQFF.

CDR3 residues: CASSQTSFGEQFF. Written as DNA, the CDR3 is TGTGCCAGCAGCCAGACTAGTTTCGGAGAGCAGTTCTTC. The chain joins TRBV9 to TRBJ2-1; TRBD2 is a possible D gene (6 bases). Germline V gene sequence: CDR1 SGDLS, CDR2 YYNGEE. Trimming left V 4 bases short and J 10 bases short, with 15 bases between. CDR3 length: 13 residues.

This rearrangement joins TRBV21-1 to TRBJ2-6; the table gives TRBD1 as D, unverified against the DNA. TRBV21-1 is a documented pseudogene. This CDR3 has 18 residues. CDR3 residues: CASSPHRTGDSGANVLTF. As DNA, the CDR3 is TGTGCCAGCAGCCCCCATAGAACAGGAGACTCTGGGGCCAACGTCCTGACTTTC.

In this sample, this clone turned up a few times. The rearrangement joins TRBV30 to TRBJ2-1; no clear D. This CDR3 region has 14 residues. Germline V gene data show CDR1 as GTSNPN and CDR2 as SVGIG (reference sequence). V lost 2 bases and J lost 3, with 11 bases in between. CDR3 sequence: CAWSPTSRYNEQFF. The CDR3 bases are TGTGCCTGGAGTCCCACGTCGCGCTACAATGAGCAGTTCTTC.

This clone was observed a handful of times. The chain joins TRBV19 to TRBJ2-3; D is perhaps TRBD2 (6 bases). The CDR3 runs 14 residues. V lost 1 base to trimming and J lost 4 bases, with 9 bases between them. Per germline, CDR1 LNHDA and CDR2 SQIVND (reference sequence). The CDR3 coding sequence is TGTGCCAGTAGTATAGGAACTAGCCCAGATACGCAGTATTTT. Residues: CASSIGTSPDTQYF.

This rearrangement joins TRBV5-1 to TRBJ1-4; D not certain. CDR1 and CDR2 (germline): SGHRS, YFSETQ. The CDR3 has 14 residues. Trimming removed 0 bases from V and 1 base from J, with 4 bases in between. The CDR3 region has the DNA TGCGCCAGCAGCTTGGCCTTAACTAATGAAAAACTGTTTTTT. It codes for CASSLALTNEKLFF.

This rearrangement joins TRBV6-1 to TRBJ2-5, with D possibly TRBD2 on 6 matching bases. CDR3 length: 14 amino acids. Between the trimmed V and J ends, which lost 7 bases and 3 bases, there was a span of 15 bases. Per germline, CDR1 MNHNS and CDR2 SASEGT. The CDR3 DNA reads TGTGCCAGCAAGGGGTTAGGCGGGGAAGAGACCCAGTACTTC. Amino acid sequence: CASKGLGGEETQYF.

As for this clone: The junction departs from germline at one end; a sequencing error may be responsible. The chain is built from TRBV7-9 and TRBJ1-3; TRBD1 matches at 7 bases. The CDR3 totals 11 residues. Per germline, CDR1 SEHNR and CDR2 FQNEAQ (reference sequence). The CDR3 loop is CASSFGTALLF. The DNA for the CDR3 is TGTGCCAGCAGCTTCGGGACAGCCCTTCTCTTT.

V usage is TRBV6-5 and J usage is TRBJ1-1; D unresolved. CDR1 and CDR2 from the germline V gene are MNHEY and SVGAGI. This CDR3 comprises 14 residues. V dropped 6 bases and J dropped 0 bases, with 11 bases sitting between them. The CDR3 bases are TGTGCCAGCAGCGACGACGGAGTGAACACTGAAGCTTTCTTT. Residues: CASSDDGVNTEAFF.

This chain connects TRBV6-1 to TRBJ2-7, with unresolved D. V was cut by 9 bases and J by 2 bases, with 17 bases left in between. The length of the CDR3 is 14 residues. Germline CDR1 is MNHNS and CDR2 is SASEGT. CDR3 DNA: TGTGCCAGTCGCCCGTCAGGCGAAACCTACGAGCAGTACTTC. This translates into CASRPSGETYEQYF.

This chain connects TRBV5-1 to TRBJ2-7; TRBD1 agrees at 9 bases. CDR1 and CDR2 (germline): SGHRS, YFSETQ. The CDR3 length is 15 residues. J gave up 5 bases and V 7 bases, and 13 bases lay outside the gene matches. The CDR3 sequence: CASSPEGQGFDEQYF. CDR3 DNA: TGCGCCAGCTCCCCAGAGGGACAGGGTTTCGACGAGCAGTACTTC.

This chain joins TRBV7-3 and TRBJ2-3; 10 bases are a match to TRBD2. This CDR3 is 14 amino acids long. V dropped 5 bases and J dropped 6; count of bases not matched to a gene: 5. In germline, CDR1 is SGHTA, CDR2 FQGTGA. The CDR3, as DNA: TGTGCCAGCAGCGGCAGCGGGGGGGAGGATACGCAGTATTTT. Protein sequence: CASSGSGGEDTQYF. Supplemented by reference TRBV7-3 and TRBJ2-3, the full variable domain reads GAGVSQTPSNKVTEKGKYVELRCDPISGHTALYWYRQSLGQGPEFLIYFQGTGAADDSGLPNDRFFAVRPEGSVSTLKIQRTERGDSAVYLCASSGSGGEDTQYFGPGTRLTVL.

The chain's CDR3 is CASSLVPSRDSNQPQHF. CDR3 DNA sequence: TGTGCCAGCAGCTTAGTCCCGTCGAGAGATAGCAATCAGCCCCAGCATTTT. The chain couples TRBV7-2 to TRBJ1-5; D is unresolved. V lost 1 base to trimming and J lost 0 bases, with 13 bases between them. The CDR3 is 17 amino acids. Germline V gene data show CDR1 as SGHTA and CDR2 as FQGNSA.

The CDR3 nucleotides read TGTGCCAGTAGCCCGGGACAGGGGGTCTACGAGCAGTACTTC. It specifies CASSPGQGVYEQYF. The rearrangement joins TRBV19 to TRBJ2-7; 11 bases agree with TRBD1. V was pared by 6 bases and J by 3 bases, with 4 bases of the junction left unmatched. CDR1 is LNHDA and CDR2 is SQIVND in the germline V gene (reference sequence). The CDR3 totals 14 residues.

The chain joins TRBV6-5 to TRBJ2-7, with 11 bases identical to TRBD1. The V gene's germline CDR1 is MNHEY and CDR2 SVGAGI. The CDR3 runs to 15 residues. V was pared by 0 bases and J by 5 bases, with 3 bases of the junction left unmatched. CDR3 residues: CASSYSGQGAHEQYF. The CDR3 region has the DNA TGTGCCAGCAGTTACTCAGGACAGGGGGCCCACGAGCAGTACTTC.

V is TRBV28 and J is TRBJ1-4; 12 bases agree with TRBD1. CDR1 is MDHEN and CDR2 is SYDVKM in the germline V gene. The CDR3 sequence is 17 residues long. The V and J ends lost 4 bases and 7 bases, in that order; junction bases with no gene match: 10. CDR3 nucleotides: TGTGCCAGCAGTTGGATGGGACAGGGGGCGCGGGGTGAAAAACTGTTTTTT. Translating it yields CASSWMGQGARGEKLFF.

This chain's CDR3 is CASSSQNRAIGTSTINEQFF. DNA for the CDR3: TGTGCCAGCAGCTCCCAAAATAGGGCAATCGGGACTTCTACGATCAATGAGCAGTTCTTC. This chain connects TRBV7-3 to TRBJ2-1; D possibly corresponds to TRBD2 (6 bases). Per the germline V gene, CDR1 is SGHTA and CDR2 is FQGTGA. V lost 4 bases and J 6 bases, leaving 31 bases between the germline ends. CDR3 length: 20 amino acids.

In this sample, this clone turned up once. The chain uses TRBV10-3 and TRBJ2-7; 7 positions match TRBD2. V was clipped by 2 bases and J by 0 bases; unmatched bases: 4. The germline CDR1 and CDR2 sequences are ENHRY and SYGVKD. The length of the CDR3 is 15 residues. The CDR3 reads CAISEPSGGSYEQYF. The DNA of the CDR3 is TGTGCCATCAGTGAGCCTTCGGGGGGCTCCTACGAGCAGTACTTC.

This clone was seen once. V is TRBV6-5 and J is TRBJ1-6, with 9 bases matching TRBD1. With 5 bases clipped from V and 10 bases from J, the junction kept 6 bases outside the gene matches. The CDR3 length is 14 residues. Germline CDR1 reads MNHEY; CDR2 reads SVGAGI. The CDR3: CASSTGTGYSPLHF. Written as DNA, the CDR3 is TGTGCCAGCAGTACCGGGACAGGGTACTCACCCCTCCACTTT.

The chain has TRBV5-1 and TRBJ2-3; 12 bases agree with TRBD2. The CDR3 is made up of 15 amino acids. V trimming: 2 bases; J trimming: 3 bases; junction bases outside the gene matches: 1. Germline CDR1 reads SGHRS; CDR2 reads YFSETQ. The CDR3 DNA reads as TGCGCCAGCAGCTTCGGACTAGCGGGAACAGATACGCAGTATTTT. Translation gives CASSFGLAGTDTQYF.

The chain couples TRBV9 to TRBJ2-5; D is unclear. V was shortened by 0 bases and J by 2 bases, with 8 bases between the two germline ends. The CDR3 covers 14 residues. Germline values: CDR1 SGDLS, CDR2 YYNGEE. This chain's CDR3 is CASSVDVSQETQYF. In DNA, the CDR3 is TGTGCCAGCAGCGTAGACGTCAGTCAAGAGACCCAGTACTTC.

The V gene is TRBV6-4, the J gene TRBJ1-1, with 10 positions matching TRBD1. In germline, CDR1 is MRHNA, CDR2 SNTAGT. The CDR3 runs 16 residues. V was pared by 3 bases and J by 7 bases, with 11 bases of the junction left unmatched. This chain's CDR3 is CASSEHPGTGVGEAFF. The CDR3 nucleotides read TGTGCCAGCAGTGAGCACCCTGGGACAGGGGTCGGTGAAGCTTTCTTT.

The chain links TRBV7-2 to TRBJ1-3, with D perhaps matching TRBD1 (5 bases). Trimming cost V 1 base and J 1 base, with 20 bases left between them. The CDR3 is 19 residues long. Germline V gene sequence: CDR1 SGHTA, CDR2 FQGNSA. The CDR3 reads CASSLGGTGGTWSGNTIYF. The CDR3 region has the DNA TGTGCCAGCAGCTTAGGAGGCACGGGAGGGACGTGGTCTGGAAACACCATATATTTT.